Presented here are 26 T cell receptor beta chains from one specimen sequenced in a study of cytomegalovirus exposure and HLA in healthy donors. Primers: 60 Vbeta forward and 13 Jbeta reverse. Using immunoSEQ multiplex PCR, the repertoire was profiled, and TCRdb retains in-frame clones only, with some absent. The sample holds roughly 100,000 clones. Sample: PBMCs. These receptors all stem from a man aged 40-50 years in good health and CMV-seronegative.

V usage is TRBV7-2 and J usage is TRBJ2-2; 9 bases fit TRBD1. Germline values: CDR1 SGHTA, CDR2 FQGNSA. CDR3 length: 16 amino acids. V gave up 1 base and J gave up 4 bases; unmatched junction bases: 4. CDR3 residues: CASSLETGGFTGELFF. CDR3 DNA sequence: TGTGCCAGCAGCTTAGAGACAGGGGGATTCACCGGGGAGCTGTTTTTT.

The J gene is TRBJ2-5, the V gene TRBV6-5; tentative D call: TRBD1 (5 bases). The end of the DNA aligns better with TRBJ2-7, so the J call may be wrong. The CDR3 extends over 15 amino acids. The germline gives CDR1 MNHEY, CDR2 SVGAGI. The CDR3: CASSYGHRNTYEQYF. In DNA form, the CDR3 reads TGTGCCAGCAGTTACGGACACCGGAATACCTACGAGCAGTACTTC.

The CDR3 spells CASRLAGGSTDTQYF. The DNA of the CDR3 is TGTGCCAGCAGACTAGCGGGGGGTTCTACAGATACGCAGTATTTT. The chain combines TRBV6-5 with TRBJ2-3, with TRBD2 identical over 12 bases. V shed 6 bases, J shed 3 bases, and the junction held 4 bases outside the gene matches. Germline V gene sequence: CDR1 MNHEY, CDR2 SVGAGI. The CDR3 consists of 15 residues.

The chain links TRBV30 to TRBJ2-1, with D possibly being TRBD2 (6 bases). Trimming pared 1 base from V and 9 bases from J, leaving 13 bases between. There are 13 residues in the CDR3. Germline CDR1 reads GTSNPN; CDR2 reads SVGIG (reference sequence). The CDR3: CAWSGRRGSEQFF. The CDR3 nucleotides read TGTGCCTGGAGTGGTCGTCGGGGGTCTGAGCAGTTCTTC.

The CDR3, as DNA: TGTGCCATCAGTGAGTCGGGACAGGGGCACGAGCAGTACTTC. It translates to CAISESGQGHEQYF. The J gene is TRBJ2-7, the V gene TRBV10-3, with 10 bases fitting TRBD1. The CDR3 contains 14 residues. The V gene end was trimmed by 0 bases and the J gene end by 5 bases; junction bases not matched to a gene: 1. Germline V gene sequence: CDR1 ENHRY, CDR2 SYGVKD.

V and J are TRBV4-3 and TRBJ1-1; 8 bases match TRBD1. Germline assignment: CDR1 LGHNA and CDR2 YSLEER. Trimming took 6 bases from V and 1 from J; bases not matched to a gene: 4. This CDR3 has 14 residues. CDR3 DNA: TGCGCCAGCAGGTTCGACAGGGGGAACACTGAAGCTTTCTTT. Amino acids: CASRFDRGNTEAFF.

CDR3 sequence: CASSFRLAGGGTQYF. CDR3 in DNA: TGTGCCAGCAGCTTCCGACTAGCGGGCGGGGGGACCCAGTACTTC. The chain uses TRBV7-2 and TRBJ2-5; 10 bases align to TRBD2. Germline-derived CDR1 and CDR2 are SGHTA and FQGNSA. The CDR3 is 15 residues long. The trim removed 3 bases at V and 7 bases at J, leaving 8 bases unmatched. Based on the CDR3 plus reference TRBV7-2 and TRBJ2-5, the full variable domain is GAGVSQSPSNKVTEKGKDVELRCDPISGHTALYWYRQSLGQGLEFLIYFQGNSAPDKSGLPSDRFSAERTGGSVSTLTIQRTQQEDSAVYLCASSFRLAGGGTQYFGPGTRLLVL.

This sequence joins TRBV28 and TRBJ2-7; a weak D match, TRBD1 (6 bases). From germline, CDR1 is MDHEN and CDR2 SYDVKM. The CDR3 extends over 16 amino acids. V lost 3 bases and J lost 0, with 15 bases in between. CDR3 DNA sequence: TGTGCCAGCAGTTTTCCACAGGGATCCGTCTCCTACGAGCAGTACTTC. This codes for CASSFPQGSVSYEQYF.

This chain uses TRBV5-4 with TRBJ2-2; no firm D call. Germline V gene data show CDR1 as SGHNT and CDR2 as YYREEE (reference sequence). The ends were cut back, 3 bases at V and 1 base at J, with 10 bases in the middle. The CDR3 has 15 residues. The CDR3 DNA reads as TGTGCCAGCAGCTACGACAACCTGAACACCGGGGAGCTGTTTTTT. Amino acid sequence: CASSYDNLNTGELFF.

The rearrangement joins TRBV6-5 to TRBJ1-5; D unclear. Trimming removed 8 bases at V and 1 base at J, with 12 bases between. Germline CDR1 MNHEY, CDR2 SVGAGI. The CDR3 has 14 residues. CDR3 nucleotide sequence: TGTGCCAGCTCGCCTCTGCGGAGCAATCAGCCCCAGCATTTT. It yields the protein CASSPLRSNQPQHF.

The chain carries TRBV18 and TRBJ2-7; a weak D match, TRBD1 (5 bases). V lost 3 bases and J lost 4, with 7 bases in between. The CDR3 totals 12 residues. The germline gives CDR1 KGHSH, CDR2 LQKENI. CDR3 DNA sequence: TGTGCCAGCTCACCGACAGAATACGAGCAGTACTTC. It codes for CASSPTEYEQYF.

The chain is built from TRBV14 and TRBJ2-2, with a weak D call TRBD2 (5 bases). The germline V and J ends were trimmed by 4 bases and 7 bases, with 13 bases remaining between them. The length of the CDR3 is 14 residues. Germline V lookup: CDR1 SGHDN, CDR2 FVKESK. This chain's CDR3 is CASSLVSAGGELFF. CDR3 sequence (DNA): TGTGCCAGCAGCCTGGTCAGCGCGGGCGGGGAGCTGTTTTTT.

The chain has TRBV15 and TRBJ2-3, with no clear D. V dropped 1 base and J dropped 0 bases, with 11 bases sitting between them. This CDR3 spans 16 amino acids. Germline loops: CDR1 LNHNV, CDR2 YYDKDF (reference sequence). The chain's CDR3 is CATSRGSSESTDTQYF. The CDR3 nucleotides are TGTGCCACCAGCAGAGGAAGCAGCGAGAGCACAGATACGCAGTATTTT. Full variable domain (missing parts from reference TRBV15 and TRBJ2-3): DAMVIQNPRYQVTQFGKPVTLSCSQTLNHNVMYWYQQKSSQAPKLLFHYYDKDFNNEADTPDNFQSRRPNTSFCFLDIRSPGLGDTAMYLCATSRGSSESTDTQYFGPGTRLTVL.

V gene TRBV7-9 combines with J gene TRBJ2-5, with D possibly matching TRBD2 (5 bases). Germline CDR1 reads SEHNR; CDR2 reads FQNEAQ (reference sequence). Trimming stripped 6 bases from V and 5 bases from J, with 16 bases between. The CDR3 is 14 residues long. The CDR3 DNA reads TGTGCCAGCAGGGGAACGTCGGCTAGCGAGACCCAGTACTTC. Its protein product is CASRGTSASETQYF.

The V and J genes are TRBV5-6 and TRBJ1-2, with D perhaps matching TRBD1 (5 bases). The V end lost 0 bases, the J end lost 7 bases, and 7 bases lay between the germline ends. Germline V gives CDR1 SGHDT, CDR2 YYEEEE. This CDR3 region has 12 residues. The CDR3 DNA reads as TGTGCCAGCAGCTTGGCAGGGCGTGGCTACACCTTC. This gives the protein CASSLAGRGYTF.

The chain joins TRBV19 to TRBJ2-5; the D is unclear. The V end lost 3 bases, the J end lost 4 bases, and 12 bases lay between the germline ends. The germline V gene has CDR1 LNHDA and CDR2 SQIVND (reference sequence). CDR3 size: 14 residues. The chain's CDR3 is CASSINGLPETQYF. CDR3 nucleotide sequence: TGTGCCAGTAGTATTAATGGCCTGCCAGAGACCCAGTACTTC. Together with reference TRBV19 and TRBJ2-5, the CDR3 gives the full variable domain: DGGITQSPKYLFRKEGQNVTLSCEQNLNHDAMYWYRQDPGQGLRLIYYSQIVNDFQKGDIAEGYSVSREKKESFPLTVTSAQKNPTAFYLCASSINGLPETQYFGPGTRLLVL.

In regard to this clone: The same CDR3 arises from other DNA sequences in this sample as well. The V call is TRBV11-2, the J call TRBJ2-7, with 13 positions matching TRBD2. The V gene end was trimmed by 5 bases and the J gene end by 6 bases; junction bases not matched to a gene: 4. CDR1 is SGHAT and CDR2 is FQNNGV in the germline V gene. This CDR3 is 14 amino acids long. The CDR3 region is CASSLGLAGVEQYF. In DNA form, the CDR3 reads TGTGCCAGCAGCCTTGGACTAGCGGGAGTCGAGCAGTACTTC.

The chain has TRBV9 and TRBJ1-3, with D perhaps TRBD1 (5 bases). Germline values: CDR1 SGDLS, CDR2 YYNGEE. Trimming removed 4 bases from V and 0 bases from J, with 14 bases in between. CDR3 size: 16 residues. This chain's CDR3 is CASSSTGRSSGNTIYF. CDR3 DNA: TGTGCCAGCAGCAGTACAGGACGGAGCTCTGGAAACACCATATATTTT.

The chain uses TRBV19 and TRBJ1-4, with D hard to call. Germline V gene lookup returns CDR1 LNHDA and CDR2 SQIVND (reference sequence). The CDR3 consists of 14 residues. V was trimmed by 5 bases and J by 0 bases, leaving 7 bases between them. CDR3 amino acids: CASSLSATNEKLFF. The CDR3 DNA sequence: TGTGCCAGTAGTTTGTCAGCAACTAATGAAAAACTGTTTTTT.

The J gene is TRBJ2-3, the V gene TRBV5-1; TRBD2 agrees at 11 bases. Germline V gene data show CDR1 as SGHRS and CDR2 as YFSETQ. V was clipped by 4 bases and J by 2 bases; unmatched bases: 3. The length of the CDR3 is 15 residues. The CDR3 region is CASSLLAGATDTQYF. The CDR3 DNA reads as TGCGCCAGCAGCCTACTAGCGGGGGCCACAGATACGCAGTATTTT.

The chain employs TRBV9 and TRBJ2-2; 9 bases are shared with TRBD2. Germline CDR1 is SGDLS and CDR2 is YYNGEE. The CDR3 extends over 19 amino acids. With V trimmed by 4 bases and J by 4 bases, 17 bases remained unmatched. The CDR3 reads CASSSLKVGGRVRTGELFF. The CDR3 DNA is TGTGCCAGCAGCTCACTAAAGGTGGGCGGGAGGGTGCGCACCGGGGAGCTGTTTTTT.

This chain connects TRBV5-1 to TRBJ1-1; D remains unclear. CDR3 length equals 13 residues. Trimming cost V 2 bases and J 0 bases, with 5 bases left between them. Germline lookup yields CDR1 SGHRS and CDR2 YFSETQ. CDR3 sequence reads: CASSFYMNTEAFF. The CDR3 bases are TGCGCCAGCAGCTTCTATATGAACACTGAAGCTTTCTTT.

The V call is TRBV19, the J call TRBJ1-5, with 8 bases identical to TRBD1. The CDR3 spans 16 residues. Trimming cost V 7 bases and J 6 bases; bases outside gene matches: 14. Looked up from germline, CDR1 is LNHDA and CDR2 is SQIVND (reference sequence). The CDR3 loop is CASNPSDRVVGQPQHF. The CDR3 region has the DNA TGTGCCAGTAACCCCTCGGACAGGGTGGTGGGTCAGCCCCAGCATTTT.

The chain joins TRBV5-1 to TRBJ2-5, with 7 bases that match TRBD1. Germline CDR1 reads SGHRS; CDR2 reads YFSETQ. V dropped 8 bases and J dropped 5; count of bases not matched to a gene: 15. This CDR3 spans 15 amino acids. The chain's CDR3 is CASTSTPGGLETQYF. CDR3 nucleotide sequence: TGCGCCAGTACCTCCACCCCAGGGGGTCTGGAGACCCAGTACTTC.

The chain has TRBV6-6 and TRBJ1-4, with TRBD1 as a possible D gene (5 bases). Germline loops: CDR1 MNHNY, CDR2 SVGAGI (reference sequence). V lost 0 bases and J 4 bases, leaving 6 bases between the germline ends. There are 14 residues in the CDR3. CDR3 protein: CASSYSGGNEKLFF. The CDR3 DNA reads as TGTGCCAGCAGTTACTCGGGGGGTAATGAAAAACTGTTTTTT.

The chain carries TRBV7-2 and TRBJ2-3, with D perhaps matching TRBD2 (5 bases). Germline V gene sequence: CDR1 SGHTA, CDR2 FQGNSA. Trimming shortened V by 2 bases and J by 1 base, and 7 bases separated the two germline ends. This CDR3 contains 14 residues. The DNA of the CDR3 is TGTGCCAGCAGCTTAAACGGGGGCACAGATACGCAGTATTTT. Translated, it gives CASSLNGGTDTQYF.